This T cell receptor beta chain stems from a study of T cell responses to AZD1222 COVID-19 vaccine. About the study: Pooled together were second doses at about 4 or about 12 weeks. Findings and limits, study-wide: With two AZD1222 doses given, Spike-specific TCR breadth and depth both rose. Close to half of spike-specific TCRs reportedly recognize unmutated variant regions. AZD1222 recipients seropositive at baseline numbered only 6 or 7.

CDR3 size: 15 residues. CDR1 and CDR2 from the germline V gene are MRHNA and SNTAGT. V shed 5 bases and J shed 0 bases, with 12 bases lying between them. TCRdb keeps only in-frame clones here, not all; method: immunoSEQ multiplex PCR. In the table there are 150,000 or so clones, 75% to 95% of which are singletons. This clone has just a few counts. Antigen: not known. The TCR sequence derives from an adult in good health. This chain joins TRBV6-4 and TRBJ2-3, with D perhaps given as TRBD1 or TRBD2 (5 bases each). The source was peripheral blood, collected on day 0 of AZD1222 vaccination. The CDR3 nucleotides are TGTGCCAGCAGTTACGGGGCTTCTAGCACAGATACGCAGTATTTT. It yields the protein CASSYGASSTDTQYF.